This T cell receptor (beta chain) emerged from a study of T cell repertoires in cytomegalovirus infection. TCRdb passed the reads through MiXCR, listing each CDR3 protein once. The sample contains some 400,000 distinct CDR3 sequences, 15% to 20% of which appear only once. Study-wide results and limits: HLA-C-restricted CMV clonotypes gave the most frequent clonotype in two of eight donors.

This clonotype showed up just a few times. Its matching antigen is unknown. Specimen: PBMCs. This receptor was taken from a human donor in good health (CMV status not recorded). Some clones in this sample may be carry-over from other donors' samples.

CDR3 coding DNA: TGTGCCAGCAGTTTGGGCGGACCCCGACGCACAGATACGCAGTATTTT. It codes for CASSLGGPRRTDTQYF. The rearrangement uses TRBV12-3 or TRBV12-4 and TRBJ2-3; D uncertain. V was cut by 3 bases and J by 1 base, with 14 bases left in between. This CDR3 is built from 16 residues.